A selection of T cell receptor beta chains follows, all from one sample in a study of regulatory T cells in long-lasting Graves disease. Each CDR3 protein gets one entry after TCRdb re-called the multiplex PCR reads with MiXCR. The sample shows 560,000 or so distinct CDR3 sequences, roughly 16% of them seen only once. The same specimen was also included in a second study, on T cells in Graves' hyperthyroidism and ophthalmopathy.

The sequencing here drew on peripheral blood mononuclear cells (PBMCs), taken at new diagnosis, from a patient treated with antithyroid drugs. The receptors come from a young man with Graves disease. Each CDR3 is given with its conserved first and last residue. D genes are given only for firm matches. The size field is filled for only some rows; it gives once, few, many or a size class.

j_call d_call v_call clone_size cdr3_aa cdr3_nt
TRBJ2-1 TRBD2 TRBV20-1 few CSASRYRRELANEQFF TGCAGTGCTAGTCGGTATAGGCGGGAGCTTGCCAATGAGCAGTTCTTC
TRBJ1-4 NA TRBV5-1 NA CASSLGVIGATNEKLFF TGCGCCAGCAGCTTGGGAGTAATCGGTGCAACTAATGAAAAACTGTTTTTT
TRBJ2-7 NA TRBV11-1 NA CASTSSREFEQYF TGTGCCAGCACCTCCTCCAGGGAGTTTGAGCAGTACTTC
TRBJ1-1 TRBD1 TRBV30 many CAWGGSGTVMNTEAFF TGTGCCTGGGGGGGATCCGGGACAGTCATGAACACTGAAGCTTTCTTT
TRBJ2-7 TRBD2 TRBV7-9 many CASSPPVGTRKSSYEQYF TGTGCCAGCAGCCCCCCCGTAGGGACTAGGAAGAGCTCCTACGAGCAGTACTTC
TRBJ2-7 TRBD2 TRBV13 few CASRIAGVPDGEQYF TGTGCCAGCAGGATAGCGGGAGTCCCCGATGGGGAGCAGTACTTC
TRBJ1-2 NA TRBV6-1 NA CASSEGRALWGYTF TGTGCCAGCAGTGAAGGAAGGGCCCTATGGGGCTACACCTTC
TRBJ2-1 TRBD2 TRBV30 NA CAWEVGGGQFF TGTGCCTGGGAGGTGGGGGGGGGACAGTTCTTC
TRBJ1-5 NA TRBV12-3/TRBV12-4 few CASSAGGYSNQPQHF TGTGCCAGCAGCGCCGGGGGGTATAGCAATCAGCCCCAGCATTTT
TRBJ2-5 NA TRBV15 many CATSRGGGGRETQYF TGTGCCACCAGCAGAGGGGGGGGGGGCCGAGAGACCCAGTACTTC
TRBJ1-5 NA TRBV9 NA CASSVGGGRDQPQHF TGTGCCAGCAGCGTCGGAGGAGGGAGGGATCAGCCCCAGCATTTT
TRBJ2-4 NA TRBV7-2 many CASSYLPTPPSNIQYF TGTGCCAGCAGCTATCTACCGACACCCCCCTCAAACATTCAGTACTTC
TRBJ1-4 TRBD1 TRBV18 few CASSLGQGFEKLFF TGTGCCAGCTCGCTCGGACAGGGATTTGAAAAACTGTTTTTT
TRBJ2-3 NA TRBV4-1 NA CASSQVGVGDTQYF TGCGCCAGCAGCCAAGTGGGAGTCGGAGATACGCAGTATTTT
TRBJ2-2 TRBD2 TRBV3-1 NA CASQGLAGNTGELFF TGTGCCAGCCAAGGACTAGCGGGTAACACCGGGGAGCTGTTTTTT
TRBJ2-7 TRBD2 TRBV5-8 NA CASSLYIGLAGGPGEQYF TGTGCCAGCAGCTTGTATATAGGACTAGCGGGAGGGCCGGGCGAGCAGTACTTC
TRBJ2-7 NA TRBV24-1 once CASRPYRWSSYEQYF TGTGCCTCACGCCCCTACAGGTGGAGCTCCTACGAGCAGTACTTC
TRBJ1-6 NA TRBV7-8 few CASSLGSVNSPLHF TGTGCCAGCAGCTTAGGGTCGGTTAACTCACCCCTCCACTTT
TRBJ1-4 NA TRBV6-5 NA CASSYLGTTNEKLFF TGTGCCAGCAGTTACCTGGGTACAACTAATGAAAAACTGTTTTTT
TRBJ2-7 NA TRBV11-2 many CASRASGGSYEQYF TGTGCCAGCAGAGCCTCTGGAGGGAGCTACGAGCAGTACTTC
TRBJ2-3 TRBD1 TRBV28 many CASAWEQGADADTQYF TGTGCCAGCGCATGGGAACAGGGGGCAGATGCAGATACGCAGTATTTT
TRBJ2-7 TRBD1 TRBV20-1 many CSARRTGPSYEQYF TGCAGTGCACGGAGGACAGGGCCATCCTACGAGCAGTACTTC
TRBJ1-3 TRBD1 TRBV11-2 NA CASSLWTGRDTIYF TGTGCCAGCAGCCTCTGGACAGGCCGGGACACCATATATTTT
TRBJ1-4 NA TRBV6-1 NA CASSESVRVGINEKLFF TGTGCCAGCAGTGAATCTGTACGAGTAGGGATTAATGAAAAACTGTTTTTT
TRBJ2-1 NA TRBV2 few CASSVDRGEYNEQFF TGTGCCAGCAGTGTGGACAGAGGGGAGTACAATGAGCAGTTCTTC
TRBJ1-6 NA TRBV7-2 few CASSLMETENSPLHF TGTGCCAGCAGCTTGATGGAAACAGAGAATTCACCCCTCCACTTT
TRBJ2-5 TRBD1 TRBV27 many CASSSGGRQETQYF TGTGCCAGCAGTTCAGGGGGAAGACAAGAGACCCAGTACTTC
TRBJ2-1 NA TRBV7-9 many CASSLRYGTGNEQFF TGTGCCAGCAGCTTACGGTACGGGACCGGGAATGAGCAGTTCTTC
TRBJ1-2 TRBD1 TRBV7-3 few CASSLTYGQGADGYTF TGTGCCAGCAGCTTAACTTACGGACAGGGGGCAGACGGCTACACCTTC
TRBJ2-7 NA TRBV20-1 few CSARGDRYQSFEQYF TGCAGTGCTAGAGGAGACAGGTACCAAAGCTTCGAGCAGTACTTC
TRBJ2-7 TRBD1 TRBV7-2 many CASSRDRALQYF TGTGCCAGCAGCCGAGACAGGGCTCTCCAGTACTTC
TRBJ2-2 NA TRBV12-3/TRBV12-4 many CASSLSVNGELFF TGTGCCAGCAGTTTATCGGTAAACGGGGAGCTGTTTTTT
TRBJ2-7 TRBD2 TRBV5-1 many CASRSSGNSYEQYF TGCGCCAGCAGGTCAAGCGGGAACTCCTACGAGCAGTACTTC
TRBJ2-2 NA TRBV6-2/TRBV6-3 few CASSEPWAGELFF TGCGCCAGCAGTGAACCGTGGGCCGGGGAGCTGTTTTTT
TRBJ2-1 TRBD2 TRBV4-1 NA CASSQVAGARGGEQFF TGCGCCAGCAGCCAAGTTGCGGGAGCCCGGGGGGGTGAGCAGTTCTTC
TRBJ1-4 NA TRBV5-1 many CASSLARGANEKLFF TGCGCCAGCAGCTTGGCCAGAGGGGCTAATGAAAAACTGTTTTTT